The clone carrying this TCR beta chain has a handful of counts. Its antigen is not known. RNA transcripts were the template for amplifying TCR beta CDR3 regions. HTBI primers were the set used in a first-round RT-PCR of the TCR CDR3. TCRdb called the multiplex PCR reads again in MiXCR, with one record for every CDR3 protein. The data show hundreds of thousands of distinct CDR3 sequences, 15% to 20% seen once. This sample stems from a study of T cells in Graves' hyperthyroidism and ophthalmopathy. The study's findings and limits: From stable hyperthyroidism, ophthalmopathy was set apart by a 13 V-J model. Blood shared most expanded thyroid clonotypes above 0.001.

Ophthalmopathy patients showed a Clinical Activity Score of at least 3, NOSPECS grade of at least 4 and duration under 3 months. Trimming cost V 2 bases and J 2 bases, with 4 bases left between them. The CDR3 consists of 13 residues. Germline V gives CDR1 KGHSY, CDR2 FQNENV. This clonotype originated in a man aged 40-49 years with Graves' ophthalmopathy. The V and J genes are TRBV16 and TRBJ2-1; D uncertain. The sequencing input was blood. The CDR3 DNA reads TGTGCCAGCAGCCAAACAGCCTACAATGAGCAGTTCTTC. Amino acid sequence: CASSQTAYNEQFF.